What follows are 29 T cell receptor beta chains derived from one specimen sequenced in a study of cytomegalovirus exposure and HLA in healthy donors. 13 Jbeta primers and 60 Vbeta primers were used for the PCR. The repertoire was sequenced with immunoSEQ multiplex PCR; TCRdb's copy has only in-frame clones and lacks some. The sample has about 99,000 clones, under 85% seen once. The sample comprised PBMCs. These receptor sequences come from a man in his forties or fifties in good health and CMV-seropositive.

This sequence joins TRBV4-1 and TRBJ1-4; TRBD1 is a possible D gene (5 bases). The CDR3 spans 15 residues. Germline CDR1 MGHRA, CDR2 YSYEKL. Trimming took 1 base from V and 7 from J, leaving 13 bases between them. The CDR3 is CASSQGQRHAEKLFF. Here the CDR3 DNA reads TGCGCCAGCAGCCAAGGACAGCGACATGCTGAAAAACTGTTTTTT.

The chain employs TRBV9 and TRBJ1-1; D is unresolved. Germline V lookup: CDR1 SGDLS, CDR2 YYNGEE. CDR3 length: 14 amino acids. Trimming stripped 0 bases from V and 11 bases from J, with 17 bases between. The CDR3 protein is CASSVVATQGEAFF. CDR3 nucleotide sequence: TGTGCCAGCAGCGTAGTAGCGACACAAGGCGAGGCTTTCTTT.

The chain combines TRBV6-4 with TRBJ1-3; TRBD1 is a possible D gene (6 bases). Germline CDR1 reads MRHNA; CDR2 reads SNTAGT. The length of the CDR3 is 14 residues. The ends were cut back, 2 bases at V and 1 base at J, with 6 bases in the middle. CDR3 sequence (DNA): TGTGCCAGCAGTGACGACAGGTCTGGAAACACCATATATTTT. Protein product: CASSDDRSGNTIYF.

The chain is built from TRBV7-3 and TRBJ2-3; 10 bases agree with TRBD1. J gave up 1 base and V 1 base, and 2 bases lay outside the gene matches. The CDR3 length is 16 residues. Germline values: CDR1 SGHTA, CDR2 FQGTGA. This CDR3 reads CASSLMGTGGTDTQYF. The CDR3 nucleotides read TGTGCCAGCAGCTTAATGGGGACAGGGGGCACAGATACGCAGTATTTT.

The V and J genes are TRBV6-1 and TRBJ2-1; perhaps TRBD2 as D (6 bases). There are 12 residues in the CDR3. V lost 7 bases and J lost 9, with 13 bases in between. Germline V gives CDR1 MNHNS, CDR2 SASEGT. The CDR3 sequence: CASKWGGVEQFF. For the CDR3, the DNA is TGTGCCAGCAAATGGGGCGGGGTTGAGCAGTTCTTC.

The chain couples TRBV6-8 to TRBJ2-3; 7 nucleotides align to TRBD2. The CDR3 has 16 residues. The V gene's germline CDR1 is MNHGY and CDR2 SAAAGT. V lost 4 bases to trimming and J lost 2 bases; unmatched junction nucleotides: 9. The CDR3 here is CASSWSGGGHTDTQYF. The CDR3, as DNA: TGTGCCAGCAGTTGGAGTGGGGGGGGTCACACAGATACGCAGTATTTT.

The CDR3 bases are TGTGCCAGCAGTGAATTCGACTCCCAGAGTACCGGGGAGCTGTTTTTT. Its translation: CASSEFDSQSTGELFF. This chain connects TRBV6-1 to TRBJ2-2; unclear D gene. V lost 2 bases, J lost 5 bases, and 15 bases lay in between. Germline V gene data show CDR1 as MNHNS and CDR2 as SASEGT. There are 16 residues in the CDR3.

This clone was seen just once. The rearrangement links TRBV5-4 to TRBJ2-3; D is ambiguous. CDR3 length: 12 amino acids. The ends were cut back, 4 bases at V and 2 bases at J, with 5 bases in the middle. Germline CDR1 is SGHNT and CDR2 is YYREEE (reference sequence). The DNA of the CDR3 is TGTGCCAGCAGCCTAACCACAGATACGCAGTATTTT. Translating it yields CASSLTTDTQYF.

The rearrangement joins TRBV19 to TRBJ1-5, with D possibly being TRBD1 (5 bases). V gave up 7 bases and J gave up 2 bases, with 15 bases separating them. Germline V gives CDR1 LNHDA, CDR2 SQIVND (reference sequence). The CDR3 is 15 amino acids. This CDR3 is CASNLVGGGNQPQHF. CDR3 nucleotide sequence: TGTGCCAGTAACCTGGTTGGAGGGGGCAATCAGCCCCAGCATTTT.

This clone occurred once. The chain is built from TRBV6-1 and TRBJ2-2; 8 bases align to TRBD1. The CDR3 contains 15 residues. The trim removed 6 bases at V and 3 bases at J, leaving 6 bases unmatched. CDR1 and CDR2 (germline): MNHNS, SASEGT. The CDR3 bases are TGTGCCAGCAGGGCAGGGGGCGCCGACACCGGGGAGCTGTTTTTT. Protein product: CASRAGGADTGELFF.

In this sample, this clone turned up a few times. The gene calls are TRBV7-2 and TRBJ1-1; unclear D gene. Trimming shortened V by 7 bases and J by 3 bases, and 12 bases separated the two germline ends. The CDR3 sequence is 13 residues long. CDR1 SGHTA and CDR2 FQGNSA come from the germline V gene. CDR3 sequence (DNA): TGTGCCAGCACCCTGAGCGGGGACACTGAAGCTTTCTTT. As protein: CASTLSGDTEAFF.

A single count supports this clone. The genes are TRBV19 and TRBJ1-2; 9 bases fit TRBD1. The germline CDR1 and CDR2 sequences are LNHDA and SQIVND (reference sequence). The CDR3 runs to 13 residues. Trimming removed 9 bases from V and 8 bases from J; junction bases left unmatched: 10. CDR3 sequence reads: CASSQGASWGYTF. As DNA, the CDR3 is TGTGCCAGCTCACAGGGGGCTTCTTGGGGCTACACCTTC.

The CDR3 DNA reads as TGTGCCAGCAGCCAAGAACGAGCGGGAATTTATGAGACCCAGTACTTC. This translates into CASSQERAGIYETQYF. The chain couples TRBV4-2 to TRBJ2-5, with 7 bases identical to TRBD2. Germline loops: CDR1 LGHNA, CDR2 YNFKEQ. V dropped 0 bases and J dropped 5; count of bases not matched to a gene: 9. The CDR3 has 16 residues.

The V and J genes are TRBV5-4 and TRBJ1-1; D is perhaps TRBD1 (5 bases). The CDR3 has 15 residues. Germline CDR1 is SGHNT and CDR2 is YYREEE (reference sequence). V lost 6 bases and J 3 bases, leaving 18 bases between the germline ends. CDR3 in amino acids: CASTMYRGSYTEAFF. For the CDR3, the DNA is TGTGCCAGCACCATGTATCGGGGGTCGTACACTGAAGCTTTCTTT.

This sequence joins TRBV9 and TRBJ2-1; tentatively, D is TRBD1 (5 bases). V lost 0 bases and J 1 base, leaving 8 bases between the germline ends. Per the germline V gene, CDR1 is SGDLS and CDR2 is YYNGEE. CDR3 size: 15 residues. CDR3 coding DNA: TGTGCCAGCAGCGTAGATGGGGCGTCCTACAATGAGCAGTTCTTC. Translating it yields CASSVDGASYNEQFF.

The V and J genes are TRBV5-6 and TRBJ2-7, with a possible D match to TRBD2 (6 bases). Germline CDR1 reads SGHDT; CDR2 reads YYEEEE. V lost 2 bases and J 1 base, leaving 13 bases between the germline ends. There are 15 residues in the CDR3. This CDR3 reads CASSFRGTGSYEQYF. CDR3 nucleotides: TGTGCCAGCAGCTTCAGAGGGACTGGGTCCTACGAGCAGTACTTC. Supplemented by reference TRBV5-6 and TRBJ2-7, the full variable domain reads DAGVTQSPTHLIKTRGQQVTLRCSPKSGHDTVSWYQQALGQGPQFIFQYYEEEERQRGNFPDRFSGHQFPNYSSELNVNALLLGDSALYLCASSFRGTGSYEQYFGPGTRLTVT.

This rearrangement joins TRBV7-8 to TRBJ2-1; TRBD1 might be the D (6 bases). V was trimmed by 5 bases and J by 1 base, leaving 24 bases between them. From germline, CDR1 is SGHVS and CDR2 FQNEAQ. This CDR3 is built from 19 residues. CDR3 loop: CASSPTVFPGQISYNEQFF. The CDR3, as DNA: TGTGCCAGCAGCCCCACCGTTTTCCCGGGACAAATATCCTACAATGAGCAGTTCTTC.

This rearrangement joins TRBV7-9 to TRBJ2-3; D not certain. Trimming took 5 bases from V and 1 from J, leaving 10 bases between them. CDR3 size: 14 residues. The V gene's germline CDR1 is SEHNR and CDR2 FQNEAQ (reference sequence). CDR3 protein: CASSLFAGTDTQYF. Here the CDR3 DNA reads TGTGCCAGCAGCCTTTTTGCAGGCACAGATACGCAGTATTTT.

The rearrangement uses TRBV5-4 and TRBJ2-7; D perhaps matches TRBD1 (6 bases). This CDR3 region has 15 residues. Trimming left V 4 bases short and J 5 bases short, with 19 bases between. Germline V gene data show CDR1 as SGHNT and CDR2 as YYREEE (reference sequence). The CDR3 DNA follows: TGTGCCAGCAGCCCGAGGCAACAGGGATCCCACGAGCAGTACTTC. Translating it yields CASSPRQQGSHEQYF.

The chain carries TRBV5-8 and TRBJ1-3; D not resolved. The CDR3 loop spans 12 amino acids. V shed 1 base and J shed 4 bases, with 3 bases lying between them. Germline assignment: CDR1 SGHTS and CDR2 YDEGEE. The CDR3 reads CASSLLGNTIYF. The DNA of the CDR3 is TGTGCCAGCAGCTTGCTCGGAAACACCATATATTTT. Complete variable domain (other parts from reference TRBV5-8 and TRBJ1-3): EAGVTQSPTHLIKTRGQQATLRCSPISGHTSVYWYQQALGLGLQFLLWYDEGEERNRGNFPPRFSGRQFPNYSSELNVNALELEDSALYLCASSLLGNTIYFGEGSWLTVV.

The chain combines TRBV6-1 with TRBJ2-7, with D perhaps TRBD2 (6 bases). The CDR3 sequence is 11 residues long. V lost 11 bases to trimming and J lost 7 bases, with 15 bases between them. Germline lookup yields CDR1 MNHNS and CDR2 SASEGT. CDR3 amino acids: CAGTGEWEQYF. The CDR3 region has the DNA TGTGCCGGGACGGGGGAGTGGGAGCAGTACTTC.

The chain uses TRBV5-1 and TRBJ1-1; maybe TRBD1 (6 bases). V lost 4 bases to trimming and J lost 8 bases, with 9 bases between them. Looked up from germline, CDR1 is SGHRS and CDR2 is YFSETQ. The length of the CDR3 is 11 residues. CDR3 in amino acids: CASSTGHEAFF. For the CDR3, the DNA is TGCGCCAGCAGCACGGGACACGAAGCTTTCTTT. Full variable domain (remainder filled in from reference TRBV5-1 and TRBJ1-1): KAGVTQTPRYLIKTRGQQVTLSCSPISGHRSVSWYQQTPGQGLQFLFEYFSETQRNKGNFPGRFSGRQFSNSRSEMNVSTLELGDSALYLCASSTGHEAFFGQGTRLTVV.

V gene TRBV27 combines with J gene TRBJ2-3; 9 bases match TRBD1. V shed 6 bases, J shed 3 bases, and the junction held 10 bases outside the gene matches. CDR3 length: 16 amino acids. Germline V lookup: CDR1 MNHEY, CDR2 SMNVEV (reference sequence). The CDR3 protein is CASRRRTGEFTDTQYF. CDR3 DNA: TGTGCCAGCAGACGAAGGACAGGGGAATTTACAGATACGCAGTATTTT.

V is TRBV7-3 and J is TRBJ2-1, with 8 nucleotides matching TRBD1. In germline, CDR1 is SGHTA, CDR2 FQGTGA. Trimming removed 5 bases from V and 10 bases from J; junction bases left unmatched: 4. This CDR3 has 12 amino acids. The chain's CDR3 is CASSPGQGEQFF. The DNA for the CDR3 is TGTGCCAGCAGCCCCGGACAGGGCGAGCAGTTCTTC.

This chain joins TRBV4-1 and TRBJ2-1; 10 bases fit TRBD2. CDR3 length equals 16 residues. With V trimmed by 1 base and J by 12 bases, 12 bases remained unmatched. Germline CDR1 MGHRA, CDR2 YSYEKL. CDR3 sequence: CASSQVGFQREGRQFF. The CDR3 DNA follows: TGCGCCAGCAGCCAAGTTGGTTTCCAGCGGGAGGGTCGGCAGTTCTTC.

The CDR3 bases are TGTGCCAGCAGCGTAGATTCAGGGAACTATGGCTACACCTTC. Translating it yields CASSVDSGNYGYTF. This sequence joins TRBV9 and TRBJ1-2; tentatively, D is TRBD1 (5 bases). The ends were cut back, 0 bases at V and 2 bases at J, with 8 bases in the middle. Germline CDR1 SGDLS, CDR2 YYNGEE. The CDR3 totals 14 residues. Full variable domain (rest looked up from reference TRBV9 and TRBJ1-2): DSGVTQTPKHLITATGQRVTLRCSPRSGDLSVYWYQQSLDQGLQFLIQYYNGEERAKGNILERFSAQQFPDLHSELNLSSLELGDSALYFCASSVDSGNYGYTFGSGTRLTVV.

CDR3 in DNA: TGTGCCAGCAGCCCAGGGATGTACACAGATACGCAGTATTTT. Protein product: CASSPGMYTDTQYF. The chain uses TRBV28 and TRBJ2-3, with D tentatively TRBD1 (5 bases). V lost 6 bases and J lost 2, with 12 bases in between. CDR1 is MDHEN, CDR2 SYDVKM, per germline. CDR3 length: 14 amino acids.

The CDR3 nucleotides are TGCGCCAGCAGCTTGGTGCCTGATGACCCGGTAGCGGGCCTCAGCTCCTACGAGCAGTACTTC. Protein: CASSLVPDDPVAGLSSYEQYF. The chain carries TRBV5-1 and TRBJ2-5, with 7 positions matching TRBD2. The end of the DNA is better explained by TRBJ2-7, so the J call may be wrong. Germline V gene lookup returns CDR1 SGHRS and CDR2 YFSETQ. CDR3 length: 21 residues.

This clone was picked up one time. V gene TRBV5-1 combines with J gene TRBJ2-1; 13 bases match TRBD2. Looked up from germline, CDR1 is SGHRS and CDR2 is YFSETQ. V lost 0 bases and J lost 9; bases outside the gene matches: 6. CDR3 size: 16 residues. The CDR3 sequence is CASSLGGTSGKCEQFF. The CDR3, as DNA: TGCGCCAGCAGCTTGGGCGGGACTAGCGGGAAGTGTGAGCAGTTCTTC.